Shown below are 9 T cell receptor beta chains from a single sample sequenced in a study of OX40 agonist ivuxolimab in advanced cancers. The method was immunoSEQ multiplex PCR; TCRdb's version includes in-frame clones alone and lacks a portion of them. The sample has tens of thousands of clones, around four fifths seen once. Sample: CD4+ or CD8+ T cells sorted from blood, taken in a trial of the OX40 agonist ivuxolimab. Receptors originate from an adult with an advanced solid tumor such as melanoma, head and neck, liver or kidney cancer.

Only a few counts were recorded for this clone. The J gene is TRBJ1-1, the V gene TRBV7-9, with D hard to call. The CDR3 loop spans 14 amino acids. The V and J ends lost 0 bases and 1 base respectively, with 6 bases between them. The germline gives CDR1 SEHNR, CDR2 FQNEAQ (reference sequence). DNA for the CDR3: TGTGCCAGCAGCTTAGCTTCAAGGAACACTGAAGCTTTCTTT. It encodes CASSLASRNTEAFF.

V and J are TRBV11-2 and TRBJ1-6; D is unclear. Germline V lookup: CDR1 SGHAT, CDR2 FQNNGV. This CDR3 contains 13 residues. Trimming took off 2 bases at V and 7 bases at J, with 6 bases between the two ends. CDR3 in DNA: TGTGCCAGCAGCTTAAAGGTGAATTCACCCCTCCACTTT. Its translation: CASSLKVNSPLHF.

CDR3 in amino acids: CASSYTGGGQPQHF. The CDR3 nucleotides are TGCGCCAGCAGCTATACAGGGGGCGGCCAGCCCCAGCATTTT. The chain joins TRBV5-1 to TRBJ1-5, with TRBD1 matching 9 bases. This CDR3 is 14 amino acids long. V shed 3 bases, J shed 7 bases, and the junction held 5 bases outside the gene matches. From germline, CDR1 is SGHRS and CDR2 YFSETQ.

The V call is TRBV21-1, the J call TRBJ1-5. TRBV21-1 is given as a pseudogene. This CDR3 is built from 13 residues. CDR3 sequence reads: CASSKGGLRPQHF. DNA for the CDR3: TGTGCCAGCAGCAAAGGGGGTCTGAGGCCCCAGCATTTT.

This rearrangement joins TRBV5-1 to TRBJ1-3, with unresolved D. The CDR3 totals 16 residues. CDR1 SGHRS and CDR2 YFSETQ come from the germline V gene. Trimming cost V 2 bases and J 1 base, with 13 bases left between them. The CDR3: CASSLVGGRSGNTIYF. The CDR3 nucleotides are TGCGCCAGCAGCTTAGTGGGCGGACGTTCTGGAAACACCATATATTTT.

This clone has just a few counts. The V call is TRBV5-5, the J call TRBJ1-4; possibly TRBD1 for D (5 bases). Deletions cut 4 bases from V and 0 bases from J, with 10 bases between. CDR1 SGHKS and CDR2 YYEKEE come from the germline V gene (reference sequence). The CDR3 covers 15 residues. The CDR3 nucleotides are TGTGCCAGCAGCATCGGGACGGCAACTAATGAAAAACTGTTTTTT. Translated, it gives CASSIGTATNEKLFF.

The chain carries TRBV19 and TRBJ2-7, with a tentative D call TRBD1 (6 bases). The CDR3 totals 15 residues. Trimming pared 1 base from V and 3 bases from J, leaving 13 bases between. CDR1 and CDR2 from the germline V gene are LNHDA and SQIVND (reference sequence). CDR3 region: CASSIVPTGFYEQYF. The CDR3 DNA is TGTGCCAGTAGTATAGTCCCTACAGGGTTCTACGAGCAGTACTTC.

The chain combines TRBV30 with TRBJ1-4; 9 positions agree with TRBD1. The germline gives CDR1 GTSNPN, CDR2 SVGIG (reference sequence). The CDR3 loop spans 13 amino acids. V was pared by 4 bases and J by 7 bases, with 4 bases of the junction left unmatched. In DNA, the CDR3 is TGTGCCTGGAACTCGGGACAGGGTGAAAAACTGTTTTTT. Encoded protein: CAWNSGQGEKLFF.

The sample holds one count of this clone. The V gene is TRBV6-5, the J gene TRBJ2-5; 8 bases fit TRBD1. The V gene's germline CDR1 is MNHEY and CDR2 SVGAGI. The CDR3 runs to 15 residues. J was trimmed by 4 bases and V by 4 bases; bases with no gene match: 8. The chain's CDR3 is CASSSRTGLRETQYF. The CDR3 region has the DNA TGTGCCAGCAGTTCCCGGACAGGGTTAAGAGAGACCCAGTACTTC.